This T cell receptor (beta chain) was captured in a study of blood T cells in healthy people across ages. A second PCR of roughly 7 to 11 cycles used a sample-barcoded 5' primer and a J-beta primer mix. TCRdb recomputed calls from the 5' RACE reads with MiXCR, one row per CDR3 protein. The data hold hundreds of thousands of distinct CDR3 sequences, with 58% observed a single time. Germline values: CDR1 DFQATT, CDR2 SNEGSKA (reference sequence). The V and J ends lost 3 bases and 0 bases respectively, with 15 bases between them. This CDR3 is 16 amino acids long. The TCR sequence derives from a man aged 30 to 45 in good health. What was sequenced was blood. The chain has TRBV20-1 and TRBJ1-5, with D perhaps TRBD1 (6 bases). As DNA, the CDR3 is TGCAGTGCTAGGTCTCTGGGGGGCGATAGCAATCAGCCCCAGCATTTT. It specifies CSARSLGGDSNQPQHF.